Listed here are 9 T cell receptor beta chains from one sample, sequenced in a study of control samples from healthy donors and cancer patients. Repertoires were generated with immunoSEQ multiplex PCR, while TCRdb's copy carries only in-frame clones and drops some. The data show fewer than 100,000 clones, with approximately 91% seen just once and around 5.7% held by the top ten. The sample consisted of blood. Receptor source: a woman aged 45 to 65 in good health.

The V gene is TRBV29-1, the J gene TRBJ1-1; a weak D match, TRBD1 (5 bases). This CDR3 has 14 amino acids. V lost 8 bases and J lost 0, with 16 bases in between. Germline assignment: CDR1 SQVTM and CDR2 ANQGSEA. Here the CDR3 DNA reads TGCAGCTTCAAGGTGGGGGGGGTGAACACTGAAGCTTTCTTT. Translation: CSFKVGGVNTEAFF.

The chain carries TRBV5-4 and TRBJ1-2; possibly TRBD1 for D (6 bases). CDR1 and CDR2 from the germline V gene are SGHNT and YYREEE (reference sequence). This CDR3 contains 15 residues. V lost 5 bases and J lost 8, with 22 bases in between. CDR3 protein: CASREEQGSFEGYTF. In DNA form, the CDR3 reads TGTGCCAGCAGGGAGGAACAGGGTAGTTTTGAGGGCTACACCTTC.

V gene TRBV27 combines with J gene TRBJ1-1, with D possibly being TRBD1 (5 bases). Trimming took off 0 bases at V and 5 bases at J, with 10 bases between the two ends. Germline V gives CDR1 MNHEY, CDR2 SMNVEV (reference sequence). This CDR3 is built from 14 residues. CDR3 loop: CASSLSLGGTEAFF. The DNA for the CDR3 is TGTGCCAGCAGTTTATCTTTGGGGGGGACTGAAGCTTTCTTT.

The sample holds a few counts of this clone. The chain joins TRBV20-1 to TRBJ2-1, with D unresolved. Germline CDR1 reads DFQATT; CDR2 reads SNEGSKA (reference sequence). Deletions cut 6 bases from V and 8 bases from J, with 8 bases between. The CDR3 is made up of 10 amino acids. CDR3 in DNA: TGCAGTGCCCTCCGATATGAGCAGTTCTTC. This translates into CSALRYEQFF.

The rearrangement joins TRBV30 to TRBJ1-1; 7 bases agree with TRBD1. This CDR3 is built from 14 residues. Trimming removed 2 bases from V and 6 bases from J; junction bases left unmatched: 9. Germline CDR1 reads GTSNPN; CDR2 reads SVGIG (reference sequence). In DNA, the CDR3 is TGTGCCTGGAGTCGAGACAGGGAAATCCCTGAAGCTTTCTTT. This codes for CAWSRDREIPEAFF.

This clone was counted once. J is TRBJ2-2 and V is TRBV5-1; D unresolved. CDR1 and CDR2 from the germline V gene are SGHRS and YFSETQ. Trimming removed 2 bases from V and 6 bases from J, with 5 bases in between. The length of the CDR3 is 12 residues. DNA of the CDR3: TGCGCCAGCAGCTTCCCTCCCGGGGAGCTGTTTTTT. Translation: CASSFPPGELFF.

The chain has TRBV12-3 or TRBV12-4 and TRBJ1-2; weak D call: TRBD1 (5 bases). Trimming shortened V by 7 bases and J by 1 base, and 10 bases separated the two germline ends. This CDR3 spans 13 amino acids. In DNA, the CDR3 is TGTGCCAGCACCTTGACAGTTAACTATGGCTACACCTTC. Its translation: CASTLTVNYGYTF.

V usage is TRBV5-6 and J usage is TRBJ2-7; maybe TRBD1 (5 bases). Trimming cost V 5 bases and J 6 bases, with 15 bases left between them. CDR3 length: 13 residues. Germline lookup yields CDR1 SGHDT and CDR2 YYEEEE. The chain's CDR3 is CASSSQGSIEQYF. CDR3 in DNA: TGTGCCAGCAGTTCGCAGGGCTCCATCGAGCAGTACTTC.

The V and J genes are TRBV3-1 (or the pseudogene TRBV3-2) and TRBJ1-3; unclear D gene. Germline loops: CDR1 LGHDT, CDR2 YNNKEL (reference sequence). The V gene lost 6 bases and the J gene lost 0 bases, with 12 bases spanning the gap. The CDR3 is 15 residues long. The CDR3 coding sequence is TGTGCCAGCAGTCGGTTTTCAGTCTCTGGAAACACCATATATTTT. It translates to CASSRFSVSGNTIYF.